A single sample is the source of the 8 T cell receptor beta chains below, sequenced in a study of T cell responses to AZD1222 COVID-19 vaccine. Data came from immunoSEQ multiplex PCR; TCRdb stores just in-frame clones and leaves some out. The sample has 80,000 to 100,000 clones, under 95% seen once. The sequences come from peripheral blood, collected 28 days after the second AZD1222 dose. The receptors were gathered from an adult who received the AZD1222 COVID-19 vaccine.

The chain uses TRBV12-3 or TRBV12-4 and TRBJ2-5; D gene unclear. V was cut by 6 bases and J by 5 bases, with 13 bases left in between. The CDR3 spans 13 residues. The CDR3 DNA follows: TGTGCCAGCAGCTCCGGGCAAGAGGAGACCCAGTACTTC. It yields the protein CASSSGQEETQYF.

The count of this clone is one. V and J are TRBV6-5 and TRBJ2-5; either TRBD1 or TRBD2 may supply D (5 bases each). V lost 0 bases and J lost 5, with 10 bases in between. The CDR3 runs to 14 residues. Per the germline V gene, CDR1 is MNHEY and CDR2 is SVGAGI. The CDR3 DNA is TGTGCCAGCAGTTACTCGCGCAGGGAGGAGACCCAGTACTTC. Protein: CASSYSRREETQYF.

The V call is TRBV7-9, the J call TRBJ1-1, with 9 bases fitting TRBD1. This CDR3 has 14 residues. Losses at the gene ends were 6 bases for V and 3 bases for J; bases not matched to a gene: 5. CDR1 and CDR2 (germline): SEHNR, FQNEAQ (reference sequence). Written as DNA, the CDR3 is TGTGCCAGCAGGGAATGGGACAGGGACACTGAAGCTTTCTTT. Translation gives CASREWDRDTEAFF.

V is TRBV2 and J is TRBJ2-2; 7 bases line up with TRBD1. This CDR3 spans 14 amino acids. The V segment lost 6 bases and the J segment 1 base; nucleotides outside the gene matches: 2. The germline gives CDR1 SNHLY, CDR2 FYNNEI. The CDR3 protein is CASSRDRNTGELFF. DNA of the CDR3: TGTGCCAGCAGCCGGGACAGGAACACCGGGGAGCTGTTTTTT.

V and J are TRBV5-1 and TRBJ2-2; 13 nucleotides match TRBD2. V trimming: 4 bases; J trimming: 5 bases; junction bases outside the gene matches: 2. In germline, CDR1 is SGHRS, CDR2 YFSETQ. The CDR3 has 15 amino acids. The CDR3 region is CASSPLAGGTGELFF. DNA of the CDR3: TGCGCCAGCAGCCCACTAGCGGGAGGGACCGGGGAGCTGTTTTTT. The variable domain in full, completed from reference TRBV5-1 and TRBJ2-2, reads KAGVTQTPRYLIKTRGQQVTLSCSPISGHRSVSWYQQTPGQGLQFLFEYFSETQRNKGNFPGRFSGRQFSNSRSEMNVSTLELGDSALYLCASSPLAGGTGELFFGEGSRLTVL.

The CDR3 here is CASSLGSSRNYGYTF. For the CDR3, the DNA is TGTGCCAGCAGCTTAGGGTCGTCCCGAAACTATGGCTACACCTTC. V usage is TRBV11-2 and J usage is TRBJ1-2; no definite D call. Between the trimmed V and J ends, which lost 1 base and 2 bases, there was a span of 11 bases. This CDR3 contains 15 residues. The V gene's germline CDR1 is SGHAT and CDR2 FQNNGV.

This chain links TRBV20-1 with TRBJ1-1; TRBD1 might be the D (5 bases). The ends were cut back, 3 bases at V and 1 base at J, with 12 bases in the middle. In germline, CDR1 is DFQATT, CDR2 SNEGSKA (reference sequence). The CDR3 consists of 14 residues. CDR3 bases: TGCAGTGCTAGTAGGGCAGGGAGGAACACTGAAGCTTTCTTT. Amino acids: CSASRAGRNTEAFF.

This chain links TRBV7-8 with TRBJ2-1; maybe TRBD2 (6 bases). V gave up 5 bases and J gave up 4 bases, with 21 bases separating them. The germline V gene encodes CDR1 SGHVS and CDR2 FQNEAQ. This CDR3 is built from 17 residues. CDR3 in DNA: TGTGCCAGCAGCCCAGCAGCGGGCAGGGAGAATTACAATGAGCAGTTCTTC. Translating gives CASSPAAGRENYNEQFF.